The next 21 T cell receptor beta chains were all read from a single sample in a study of blood T cell repertoires in COVID-19. Using immunoSEQ multiplex PCR, the repertoire was profiled, and TCRdb retains in-frame clones only, with some absent. The profile shows 150,000 or so clones, around 89% of them singletons. Sequencing was done on a sample of peripheral blood. These receptor sequences come from a man aged 55 to 70 with acute or convalescent COVID-19.

The gene calls are TRBV6-4 and TRBJ2-3; D uncertain. The CDR3 is 14 amino acids. V gave up 3 bases and J gave up 5 bases, with 12 bases separating them. Germline CDR1 MRHNA, CDR2 SNTAGT. This CDR3 is CASSESPERDTQYF. The CDR3 coding sequence is TGTGCCAGCAGTGAATCCCCAGAGCGAGATACGCAGTATTTT.

The genes are TRBV5-6 and TRBJ1-1, with 7 bases lining up with TRBD1. Trimming removed 1 base from V and 6 bases from J; junction bases left unmatched: 6. Germline CDR1 SGHDT, CDR2 YYEEEE. The CDR3 sequence is 14 residues long. The chain's CDR3 is CASSLPGGGSEAFF. The CDR3 nucleotides read TGTGCCAGCAGCTTGCCAGGGGGAGGATCTGAAGCTTTCTTT.

The genes are TRBV5-1 and TRBJ1-6; TRBD1 might be the D (6 bases). With 4 bases removed from V and 6 bases from J, the gap between germline ends came to 11 bases. The CDR3 has 14 residues. Germline V gives CDR1 SGHRS, CDR2 YFSETQ. CDR3 protein: CASSQTGSNSPLHF. The CDR3 DNA sequence: TGCGCCAGCAGCCAGACAGGATCTAATTCACCCCTCCACTTT.

This chain joins TRBV5-5 and TRBJ1-4; 8 bases map to TRBD1. There are 14 residues in the CDR3. J was trimmed by 3 bases and V by 4 bases; bases with no gene match: 2. Germline CDR1 is SGHKS and CDR2 is YYEKEE (reference sequence). CDR3 protein: CASSPDRANEKLFF. In DNA form, the CDR3 reads TGTGCCAGCAGCCCGGACAGGGCTAATGAAAAACTGTTTTTT.

V gene TRBV11-2 combines with J gene TRBJ1-2; 8 nucleotides agree with TRBD1. Germline CDR1 is SGHAT and CDR2 is FQNNGV. The junction had 6 bases not matched to a gene; V was cut back by 5 bases and J by 4 bases. The CDR3 is 14 amino acids. The DNA for the CDR3 is TGTGCCAGCAGCCCCGGGACAGGAGGCTATGGCTACACCTTC. It specifies CASSPGTGGYGYTF.

This rearrangement joins TRBV29-1 to TRBJ2-5, with TRBD1 matching 8 bases. V shed 7 bases, J shed 5 bases, and the junction held 18 bases outside the gene matches. This CDR3 has 16 amino acids. Germline CDR1 is SQVTM and CDR2 is ANQGSEA. The CDR3 bases are TGCAGCGCCCTACCCCAATTTCAGGGGGCAGGGGAGACCCAGTACTTC. Protein: CSALPQFQGAGETQYF.

The rearrangement joins TRBV6-2 or TRBV6-3 to TRBJ2-5; maybe TRBD1 (5 bases). The germline V gene has CDR1 MNHEY and CDR2 SVGEGT. The CDR3 extends over 13 amino acids. The germline V and J ends were trimmed by 4 bases and 5 bases, with 11 bases remaining between them. Written as DNA, the CDR3 is TGTGCCAGCAGTTTGGGGCAGGCGGAGACCCAGTACTTC. Its protein is CASSLGQAETQYF.

The chain has TRBV11-3 and TRBJ2-7; 12 positions match TRBD2. Germline V lookup: CDR1 SGHNT, CDR2 YENEEA. This CDR3 contains 15 residues. The V and J ends lost 5 bases and 0 bases, in that order; junction bases with no gene match: 2. The DNA for the CDR3 is TGTGCCAGCAGCGGACTAGCGGGACGCTCCTACGAGCAGTACTTC. It specifies CASSGLAGRSYEQYF.

This clone appeared a single time. The chain carries TRBV1 and TRBJ2-7; the table gives TRBD2 as D, unverified against the DNA. TRBV1 is described as a pseudogene. CDR3 length: 17 amino acids. The CDR3 sequence is CTSSQNTLIAGGREQYF. DNA of the CDR3: TGCACCAGCAGCCAAAACACACTAATAGCGGGAGGACGCGAGCAGTACTTC.

The V and J genes are TRBV15 and TRBJ2-3; possible D gene TRBD1, 5 bases. Trimming removed 6 bases from V and 2 bases from J, with 12 bases in between. This CDR3 is built from 14 residues. Germline CDR1 is LNHNV and CDR2 is YYDKDF (reference sequence). DNA of the CDR3: TGTGCCACCAGAGTAACAGGAACCACAGATACGCAGTATTTT. Its translation: CATRVTGTTDTQYF. Supplemented by reference TRBV15 and TRBJ2-3, the full variable domain reads DAMVIQNPRYQVTQFGKPVTLSCSQTLNHNVMYWYQQKSSQAPKLLFHYYDKDFNNEADTPDNFQSRRPNTSFCFLDIRSPGLGDTAMYLCATRVTGTTDTQYFGPGTRLTVL.

This clone was detected a few times. The chain has TRBV11-2 and TRBJ1-6; a possible D gene is TRBD1 (5 bases). The V end was cut by 7 bases, the J end by 5 bases, with 18 bases between. Germline CDR1 reads SGHAT; CDR2 reads FQNNGV. The CDR3 is 16 amino acids. CDR3 region: CASTIISRDDNSPLHF. The CDR3, as DNA: TGTGCCAGCACGATAATCAGCAGGGATGATAATTCACCCCTCCACTTT.

The chain combines TRBV24-1 with TRBJ2-5, with TRBD2 identical over 12 bases. The CDR3 loop spans 15 amino acids. Germline CDR1 is KGHDR and CDR2 is SFDVKD. V was clipped by 4 bases and J by 4 bases; unmatched bases: 3. CDR3 in amino acids: CATSERLAGAETQYF. Written as DNA, the CDR3 is TGTGCCACCAGTGAAAGACTAGCGGGAGCAGAGACCCAGTACTTC.

This clone was counted a single time. The CDR3, as DNA: TGCGCCAGCAGTGAGCCAGGGGCAAGCACAGATACGCAGTATTTT. This gives the protein CASSEPGASTDTQYF. This chain uses TRBV10-2 with TRBJ2-3; possibly TRBD1 for D (6 bases). V was cut by 2 bases and J by 0 bases, with 9 bases left in between. The length of the CDR3 is 15 residues. Germline V lookup: CDR1 WSHSY, CDR2 SAAADI.

This chain connects TRBV10-3 to TRBJ1-3, with D possibly matching TRBD1 (6 bases). Germline values: CDR1 ENHRY, CDR2 SYGVKD. The CDR3 contains 16 residues. With 6 bases removed from V and 0 bases from J, the gap between germline ends came to 15 bases. CDR3 residues: CAISQGQTNSGNTIYF. CDR3 DNA sequence: TGTGCCATCAGCCAGGGACAAACCAACTCTGGAAACACCATATATTTT.

The chain employs TRBV7-2 and TRBJ2-5; 12 bases are shared with TRBD2. J was trimmed by 4 bases and V by 5 bases; bases with no gene match: 8. Germline CDR1 reads SGHTA; CDR2 reads FQGNSA. The CDR3 covers 16 residues. Written as DNA, the CDR3 is TGTGCCAGCAGCCTCTTACTAGCGGGGGGTTCAGAGACCCAGTACTTC. Residues: CASSLLLAGGSETQYF.

This clone appeared a single time. The same CDR3 can be traced to other DNA sequences in this sample. V and J are TRBV14 and TRBJ1-2; 7 positions match TRBD1. Germline CDR1 SGHDN, CDR2 FVKESK. This CDR3 contains 13 residues. Trimming at V came to 4 bases and at J to 4 bases, leaving 3 bases not matched to a gene. The CDR3 nucleotides are TGTGCCAGCAGCCCAGGGACAGTCTATGGCTACACCTTC. It codes for CASSPGTVYGYTF.

The chain is built from TRBV2 and TRBJ1-1; the D is unclear. CDR1 is SNHLY, CDR2 FYNNEI, per germline. The CDR3 runs to 14 residues. Trimming took 1 base from V and 1 from J, leaving 7 bases between them. The DNA of the CDR3 is TGTGCCAGCAGTGAAGTTGGGCAGAACACTGAAGCTTTCTTT. This sequence encodes CASSEVGQNTEAFF.

The J gene is TRBJ1-5, the V gene TRBV24-1; TRBD1 aligns across 9 bases. Germline CDR1 and CDR2: KGHDR and SFDVKD. The CDR3 is 16 amino acids. J lost 4 bases, V lost 4 bases, and 7 bases had no gene match. In nucleotides, the CDR3 is TGTGCCACCAGTGACCCCCGGGACAGGGAAAATCAGCCCCAGCATTTT. Encoded protein: CATSDPRDRENQPQHF.

The J gene is TRBJ1-4, the V gene TRBV7-8; D is possibly TRBD1 (6 bases). CDR3 size: 14 residues. The V gene lost 5 bases and the J gene lost 6 bases, with 13 bases spanning the gap. The germline V gene encodes CDR1 SGHVS and CDR2 FQNEAQ. The CDR3 spells CASSRDTRDEKLFF. The CDR3 DNA sequence: TGTGCCAGCAGCCGGGACACAAGGGATGAAAAACTGTTTTTT.

The chain has TRBV7-8 and TRBJ2-2; D ambiguous. Trimming removed 5 bases from V and 5 bases from J, with 9 bases in between. This CDR3 has 13 residues. Looked up from germline, CDR1 is SGHVS and CDR2 is FQNEAQ. In DNA, the CDR3 is TGTGCCAGCAGCCCGGTCGTAACCGGGGAGCTGTTTTTT. Amino acids: CASSPVVTGELFF.

V and J are TRBV4-1 and TRBJ2-4; D ambiguous. Looked up from germline, CDR1 is MGHRA and CDR2 is YSYEKL. The CDR3 contains 16 residues. V gave up 0 bases and J gave up 7 bases, with 16 bases separating them. CDR3 sequence: CASSQDLLAPGNIQYF. DNA of the CDR3: TGCGCCAGCAGCCAAGATCTCTTGGCGCCAGGCAACATTCAGTACTTC.